This T cell receptor beta chain was obtained from a study of blood T cell repertoires in COVID-19. Looking at the study overall: Sources were T cells, B-cell-depleted T cells, or PBMCs; the material itself was cDNA or gDNA.

Only in-frame clones appear in the TCRdb table, and some are missing; sequencing was by immunoSEQ multiplex PCR. The data show about 28,000 clones, 70% to 90% seen once. Losses at the gene ends were 6 bases for V and 3 bases for J; bases not matched to a gene: 9. The CDR3 has 15 residues. In germline, CDR1 is MNHEY, CDR2 SVGAGI. Sequenced sample: peripheral blood. The clonotype was recovered from a human donor in a cohort sampled during active COVID-19. This chain links TRBV6-5 with TRBJ2-7; 9 bases map to TRBD1. This CDR3 is CASRITGGGGYEQYF. CDR3 nucleotides: TGTGCCAGCAGAATAACAGGGGGCGGGGGCTACGAGCAGTACTTC.